What follows are 20 T cell receptor beta chains derived from one specimen sequenced in a study of T cell responses to AZD1222 COVID-19 vaccine (dated by TCRdb to the early 2020s). Library method: the immunoSEQ multiplex PCR assay. The table was pulled from immuneACCESS by TCRdb, which kept in-frame rearrangements only. Such tables lose some clones; where checked, under half of the loss comes from unresolved V genes, and the rest has no known cause. The sample has fewer than 95,000 clones on record, roughly 90% of them singletons. The top ten hold around 8% of the sample. The sample's time point, from its label and the paper: about 28 days (+/-7) after the second vaccine dose. Sequenced material: peripheral blood, taken 28 days after the second AZD1222 dose. Source of these receptors: an adult who received the AZD1222 COVID-19 vaccine.

The chain has TRBV5-6 and TRBJ2-7; TRBD1 aligns across 8 bases. The CDR3 is made up of 13 amino acids. Germline CDR1 SGHDT, CDR2 YYEEEE. The V and J ends lost 3 bases and 7 bases, in that order; junction bases with no gene match: 6. CDR3 region: CASSSQGAREQYF. CDR3 nucleotides: TGTGCCAGCAGCTCCCAGGGGGCGAGGGAGCAGTACTTC.

This clone was seen more than once but under ten times. The chain uses TRBV5-1 and TRBJ2-1; D gene ambiguous. V was cut by 0 bases and J by 8 bases, with 3 bases left in between. The CDR3 has 11 residues. The germline V gene has CDR1 SGHRS and CDR2 YFSETQ. The CDR3 sequence: CASSLVDEQFF. The CDR3 DNA reads TGCGCCAGCAGCTTGGTAGATGAGCAGTTCTTC. Together with reference TRBV5-1 and TRBJ2-1, the CDR3 gives the full variable domain: KAGVTQTPRYLIKTRGQQVTLSCSPISGHRSVSWYQQTPGQGLQFLFEYFSETQRNKGNFPGRFSGRQFSNSRSEMNVSTLELGDSALYLCASSLVDEQFFGPGTRLTVL.

The CDR3 DNA reads TGTGCCAGCAGCACAGGGACAGGCCGACACTCGAACACCGGGGAGCTGTTTTTT. It codes for CASSTGTGRHSNTGELFF. The rearrangement uses TRBV27 and TRBJ2-2; 8 positions match TRBD1. CDR3 length equals 18 residues. J was trimmed by 0 bases and V by 6 bases; bases with no gene match: 12. CDR1 is MNHEY and CDR2 is SMNVEV in the germline V gene (reference sequence).

The V call is TRBV5-1, the J call TRBJ2-3; 8 nucleotides match TRBD1. J was trimmed by 6 bases and V by 3 bases; bases with no gene match: 6. From germline, CDR1 is SGHRS and CDR2 YFSETQ. CDR3 size: 14 residues. This CDR3 reads CASSSGQGRDTQYF. DNA for the CDR3: TGCGCCAGCAGCTCCGGACAGGGACGGGATACGCAGTATTTT.

This rearrangement joins TRBV3-1 (or the pseudogene TRBV3-2) to TRBJ2-6; no clear D. V was cut by 3 bases and J by 0 bases, with 6 bases left in between. This CDR3 contains 15 residues. Per germline, CDR1 LGHDT and CDR2 YNNKEL (reference sequence). The CDR3 bases are TGTGCCAGCAGCCATTCGGTCTCTGGGGCCAACGTCCTGACTTTC. The encoded protein is CASSHSVSGANVLTF.

CDR3 region: CASSPYQRTSTDTQYF. In DNA form, the CDR3 reads TGTGCCAGCTCACCATACCAGCGGACTAGCACAGATACGCAGTATTTT. V usage is TRBV18 and J usage is TRBJ2-3; possible D gene TRBD2, 5 bases. The germline gives CDR1 KGHSH, CDR2 LQKENI. The V end was cut by 2 bases, the J end by 0 bases, with 12 bases between. The CDR3 extends over 16 amino acids.

CDR3 residues: CASSFLGTAKNIQYF. The DNA of the CDR3 is TGTGCCAGCAGCTTTCTCGGTACGGCCAAAAACATTCAGTACTTC. This rearrangement joins TRBV28 to TRBJ2-4; D gene uncertain. From germline, CDR1 is MDHEN and CDR2 SYDVKM. The CDR3 length is 15 residues. V shed 6 bases and J shed 1 base, with 13 bases lying between them.

The count of this clone is one. The J gene is TRBJ2-6, the V gene TRBV5-1; D possibly corresponds to TRBD1 (5 bases). The CDR3 runs to 16 residues. Germline CDR1 is SGHRS and CDR2 is YFSETQ. Deletions cut 4 bases from V and 4 bases from J, with 15 bases between. CDR3 loop: CASSPLGASGANVLTF. In DNA form, the CDR3 reads TGCGCCAGCAGCCCCCTTGGGGCGAGCGGGGCCAACGTCCTGACTTTC.

The V call is TRBV9, the J call TRBJ2-1, with 7 bases lining up with TRBD1. This CDR3 is 16 amino acids long. V shed 0 bases, J shed 3 bases, and the junction held 6 bases outside the gene matches. CDR1 is SGDLS and CDR2 is YYNGEE in the germline V gene. The CDR3 is CASSVGHRGIYNEQFF. As DNA, the CDR3 is TGTGCCAGCAGCGTAGGGCACAGGGGAATCTACAATGAGCAGTTCTTC.

The chain uses TRBV28 and TRBJ1-1, with TRBD1 as a possible D gene (5 bases). The CDR3 has 16 amino acids. The V and J ends lost 6 bases and 4 bases respectively, with 21 bases between them. Germline loops: CDR1 MDHEN, CDR2 SYDVKM. The CDR3 spells CASRPSGAGGLTEAFF. CDR3 nucleotides: TGTGCCAGCAGGCCGTCCGGGGCCGGAGGGCTCACTGAAGCTTTCTTT.

The chain uses TRBV7-3 and TRBJ2-2; 11 bases are shared with TRBD1. This CDR3 contains 18 residues. V gave up 3 bases and J gave up 7 bases; unmatched junction bases: 13. Germline V gene lookup returns CDR1 SGHTA and CDR2 FQGTGA. The CDR3 protein is CASSLKFPGQGVDGELFF. CDR3 nucleotides: TGTGCCAGCAGCTTGAAATTCCCGGGACAGGGGGTTGACGGGGAGCTGTTTTTT.

The chain employs TRBV27 and TRBJ1-5, with D maybe TRBD1 (5 bases). CDR3 length equals 16 residues. The ends were cut back, 1 base at V and 2 bases at J, with 12 bases in the middle. CDR1 is MNHEY and CDR2 is SMNVEV in the germline V gene (reference sequence). The CDR3 sequence is CASSLLGHTGNQPQHF. DNA of the CDR3: TGTGCCAGCAGTTTATTGGGGCATACGGGCAATCAGCCCCAGCATTTT.

This chain uses TRBV6-6 with TRBJ2-7, with 10 nucleotides matching TRBD1. The V segment lost 2 bases and the J segment 2 bases; nucleotides outside the gene matches: 6. The CDR3 is 16 residues long. Germline CDR1 is MNHNY and CDR2 is SVGAGI (reference sequence). CDR3 sequence: CASSYPRTGGAYEQYF. In nucleotides, the CDR3 is TGTGCCAGCAGTTACCCTCGGACAGGGGGGGCCTACGAGCAGTACTTC.

This clone was picked up a small number of times. The J gene is TRBJ1-1, the V gene TRBV5-8; maybe TRBD1 (5 bases). In germline, CDR1 is SGHTS, CDR2 YDEGEE. The CDR3 extends over 15 amino acids. Trimming left V 4 bases short and J 1 base short, with 14 bases between. CDR3 DNA sequence: TGTGCCAGCAGCGTGGGGACGGTGGGGAACACTGAAGCTTTCTTT. Translating gives CASSVGTVGNTEAFF.

In this sample, this clone turned up once. The CDR3 DNA reads as TGTGCCAGTAGTCCACGGACTAGCGGGTGGGGCAATGAGCAGTTCTTC. Translation: CASSPRTSGWGNEQFF. The chain joins TRBV19 to TRBJ2-1, with 11 bases identical to TRBD2. This CDR3 region has 16 residues. The junction had 9 bases not matched to a gene; V was cut back by 5 bases and J by 6 bases. Looked up from germline, CDR1 is LNHDA and CDR2 is SQIVND (reference sequence).

V usage is TRBV15 and J usage is TRBJ2-2; D is ambiguous. Germline V CDR1 and CDR2: LNHNV, YYDKDF (reference sequence). Trimming took 0 bases from V and 5 from J, leaving 19 bases between them. This CDR3 has 18 residues. The CDR3 sequence is CATSRDTATPFYTGELFF. In DNA form, the CDR3 reads TGTGCCACCAGCAGAGATACGGCTACCCCGTTCTATACCGGGGAGCTGTTTTTT.

The V gene is TRBV5-1, the J gene TRBJ1-3, with 9 bases aligning to TRBD1. CDR3 length: 13 residues. The junction had 3 bases not matched to a gene; V was cut back by 4 bases and J by 7 bases. The germline CDR1 and CDR2 sequences are SGHRS and YFSETQ. This chain's CDR3 is CASSPDRGNTIYF. CDR3 sequence (DNA): TGCGCCAGCAGCCCGGACAGGGGCAACACCATATATTTT.

This clone was seen just once. The gene calls are TRBV28 and TRBJ1-1; D is undetermined. CDR3 length: 14 amino acids. CDR1 and CDR2 (germline): MDHEN, SYDVKM. Trimming stripped 6 bases from V and 6 bases from J, with 17 bases between. CDR3 DNA: TGTGCCAGCAGGCCCCCTGGGGAAGCAGCTGAAGCTTTCTTT. This encodes CASRPPGEAAEAFF.

The chain carries TRBV6-5 and TRBJ2-2; D uncertain. Trimming left V 0 bases short and J 4 bases short, with 6 bases between. This CDR3 comprises 14 residues. Germline CDR1 and CDR2: MNHEY and SVGAGI. The CDR3 DNA is TGTGCCAGCAGTTACTCGAAGATCACCGGGGAGCTGTTTTTT. Its translation is CASSYSKITGELFF.

J is TRBJ2-7 and V is TRBV27; D remains ambiguous. Germline loops: CDR1 MNHEY, CDR2 SMNVEV (reference sequence). The CDR3 has 14 amino acids. V was cut by 3 bases and J by 4 bases, with 13 bases left in between. Here the CDR3 DNA reads TGTGCCAGCAGTTTGAAGGTAAACGCATACGAGCAGTACTTC. Translation: CASSLKVNAYEQYF.